Shown below are 19 T cell receptor beta chains from a single sample sequenced in a study of cytomegalovirus exposure and HLA in healthy donors. Primers included in the PCR were 60 Vbeta and 13 Jbeta primers. Repertoires were generated with immunoSEQ multiplex PCR, while TCRdb's copy carries only in-frame clones and drops some. Of roughly 200,000 clones listed, about 80% are singletons. The sequenced sample was PBMCs. These TCRs come from a young man in good health and CMV-seronegative.

The chain carries TRBV6-4 and TRBJ2-3, with TRBD2 matching 9 bases. The J segment lost 4 bases and the V segment lost 1 base, leaving 0 bases of the junction unmatched. The CDR3 runs to 14 residues. Germline CDR1 reads MRHNA; CDR2 reads SNTAGT. The CDR3 bases are TGTGCCAGCAGTGACTTAGCGGGAGCAGATACGCAGTATTTT. Encoded protein: CASSDLAGADTQYF.

This clone was detected only once. This chain joins TRBV11-3 and TRBJ2-1, with D maybe TRBD2 (5 bases). V dropped 1 base and J dropped 5 bases, with 9 bases sitting between them. Germline CDR1 is SGHNT and CDR2 is YENEEA. The CDR3 contains 14 residues. The CDR3 DNA follows: TGTGCCAGCAGCTTAGGGCTAGCAGACAATGAGCAGTTCTTC. It encodes CASSLGLADNEQFF.

The genes are TRBV5-1 and TRBJ2-1; D might be TRBD1 (5 bases). The CDR3 spans 16 residues. The V end was cut by 5 bases, the J end by 1 base, with 16 bases between. In germline, CDR1 is SGHRS, CDR2 YFSETQ. The DNA of the CDR3 is TGCGCCAGCAGTTTCTTCAGGGTCGAATCCTACAATGAGCAGTTCTTC. The encoded protein is CASSFFRVESYNEQFF.

The chain is built from TRBV2 and TRBJ2-3, with D possibly TRBD2 on 6 matching bases. V was shortened by 3 bases and J by 1 base, with 14 bases between the two germline ends. CDR3 length: 16 amino acids. Germline V CDR1 and CDR2: SNHLY, FYNNEI. In nucleotides, the CDR3 is TGTGCCAGCAGTGATCCGGTAGCGGAACGCACAGATACGCAGTATTTT. Translated, it gives CASSDPVAERTDTQYF.

The chain combines TRBV21-1 with TRBJ1-1; TRBD1, the table's D call, was not compared with the DNA. TRBV21-1 is classified as a pseudogene. The CDR3 is 13 amino acids. The CDR3 is CASSEYREIGAFF. The CDR3 nucleotides are TGTGCCAGCAGCGAATACAGGGAAATTGGAGCTTTCTTT.

The chain has TRBV6-1 and TRBJ2-7, with 8 positions matching TRBD2. CDR3 length: 14 amino acids. The germline gives CDR1 MNHNS, CDR2 SASEGT. V dropped 6 bases and J dropped 2; count of bases not matched to a gene: 6. The CDR3 loop is CASRQSAGAYEQYF. CDR3 in DNA: TGTGCCAGCAGACAGTCAGCGGGAGCCTACGAGCAGTACTTC.

The chain carries TRBV2 and TRBJ1-5; no definite D call. The V gene's germline CDR1 is SNHLY and CDR2 FYNNEI. V was clipped by 3 bases and J by 1 base, with 10 bases between them. The CDR3 is 15 residues long. The CDR3 here is CASSDRGKSNQPQHF. For the CDR3, the DNA is TGTGCCAGCAGTGATCGGGGTAAAAGCAATCAGCCCCAGCATTTT.

This chain's CDR3 is CATSRDNMAWRNYGYTF. CDR3 sequence (DNA): TGTGCCACCAGCAGAGATAATATGGCGTGGAGAAACTATGGCTACACCTTC. V and J are TRBV15 and TRBJ1-2; D not resolved. Trimming removed 0 bases at V and 2 bases at J, with 16 bases between. CDR1 and CDR2 from the germline V gene are LNHNV and YYDKDF (reference sequence). The CDR3 is 17 residues long.

This clone appeared a few times. The chain has TRBV6-1 and TRBJ2-7; 11 bases align to TRBD2. J was trimmed by 3 bases and V by 4 bases; bases with no gene match: 5. Germline lookup yields CDR1 MNHNS and CDR2 SASEGT. CDR3 length: 15 amino acids. CDR3 coding DNA: TGTGCCAGCAGTGGCGGGACTAGCGGCAACTACGAGCAGTACTTC. Its translation is CASSGGTSGNYEQYF.

The chain links TRBV15 to TRBJ2-2; 9 nucleotides agree with TRBD1. CDR1 and CDR2 from the germline V gene are LNHNV and YYDKDF (reference sequence). The junction had 5 bases not matched to a gene; V was cut back by 0 bases and J by 6 bases. The CDR3 totals 16 residues. The CDR3 protein is CATSRDPDRGSGELFF. CDR3 coding DNA: TGTGCCACCAGCAGAGATCCGGACAGGGGTTCCGGGGAGCTGTTTTTT.

The gene calls are TRBV2 and TRBJ1-6; 8 nucleotides agree with TRBD1. The V gene's germline CDR1 is SNHLY and CDR2 FYNNEI. V trimming: 6 bases; J trimming: 5 bases; junction bases outside the gene matches: 3. There are 14 residues in the CDR3. The CDR3 reads CASRGQVDNSPLHF. The CDR3 coding sequence is TGTGCCAGCAGGGGACAGGTAGATAATTCACCCCTCCACTTT.

This clone was counted once. V and J are TRBV27 and TRBJ2-7; 10 positions match TRBD1. The CDR3 contains 17 residues. Germline V gives CDR1 MNHEY, CDR2 SMNVEV (reference sequence). V lost 5 bases and J lost 3; bases outside the gene matches: 13. Here the CDR3 DNA reads TGTGCCAGCAGTCCTGTAACCGGGACAGGGGTACTCTACGAGCAGTACTTC. Translating gives CASSPVTGTGVLYEQYF.

This chain uses TRBV28 with TRBJ2-2, with a weak D call TRBD2 (5 bases). V shed 6 bases and J shed 5 bases, with 13 bases lying between them. Germline V gene data show CDR1 as MDHEN and CDR2 as SYDVKM. The CDR3 runs 14 residues. CDR3 sequence (DNA): TGTGCCAGCAGAGGGCGGGTATGGACCGGGGAGCTGTTTTTT. This encodes CASRGRVWTGELFF.

The rearrangement links TRBV5-1 to TRBJ1-4, with D possibly being TRBD1 (5 bases). V lost 0 bases to trimming and J lost 4 bases, with 10 bases between them. Germline V gene lookup returns CDR1 SGHRS and CDR2 YFSETQ. This CDR3 has 15 amino acids. CDR3 sequence reads: CASSLALGVNEKLFF. DNA of the CDR3: TGCGCCAGCAGCTTGGCCTTAGGGGTTAATGAAAAACTGTTTTTT.

This clone was observed a few times. The rearrangement joins TRBV4-1 to TRBJ2-5; possible D gene TRBD1, 6 bases. TRBJ2-7 matches the DNA end more closely, so the J call is doubtful. The CDR3 consists of 14 residues. Per the germline V gene, CDR1 is MGHRA and CDR2 is YSYEKL. CDR3 in amino acids: CASSFPGASYEQYF. The CDR3 nucleotides read TGCGCCAGCAGCTTCCCAGGGGCCTCCTACGAGCAGTACTTC.

The chain recombines TRBV7-7 with TRBJ2-5; unclear D gene. The germline V and J ends were trimmed by 0 bases and 1 base, with 6 bases remaining between them. The CDR3 is made up of 14 amino acids. Per germline, CDR1 SSHAT and CDR2 FNYEAQ (reference sequence). The CDR3, as DNA: TGTGCCAGCAGCTTAGCGCACACCCAAGAGACCCAGTACTTC. Its protein product is CASSLAHTQETQYF.

This clone has only a few counts. CDR3 protein: CASSRDRVTEAFF. The CDR3 bases are TGTGCCAGCAGTCGGGACAGGGTTACTGAAGCTTTCTTT. This rearrangement joins TRBV28 to TRBJ1-1, with 9 bases aligning to TRBD1. Looked up from germline, CDR1 is MDHEN and CDR2 is SYDVKM. V gave up 5 bases and J gave up 5 bases; unmatched junction bases: 3. CDR3 size: 13 residues.

The rearrangement joins TRBV4-1 to TRBJ2-7; 8 nucleotides line up with TRBD1. J was trimmed by 1 base and V by 3 bases; bases with no gene match: 11. The germline V gene encodes CDR1 MGHRA and CDR2 YSYEKL. The CDR3 is 17 amino acids. The CDR3 spells CASSHESGQAQSYEQYF. The CDR3 DNA sequence: TGCGCCAGCAGCCACGAATCGGGACAGGCCCAATCCTACGAGCAGTACTTC.

The chain is built from TRBV27 and TRBJ2-5; TRBD2 matches 9 bases. After removal of 5 bases from V and 0 bases from J, the junction contained 7 bases not matched to a gene. The CDR3 is 16 residues long. Germline loops: CDR1 MNHEY, CDR2 SMNVEV (reference sequence). For the CDR3, the DNA is TGTGCCAGCAGTGCAAGACTAGCGGAACACCAAGAGACCCAGTACTTC. Protein: CASSARLAEHQETQYF.